Shown below are 27 T cell receptor beta chains from a single sample sequenced in a study of T cell responses to AZD1222 COVID-19 vaccine. Assay: immunoSEQ multiplex PCR; the TCRdb copy retains only in-frame clones and omits some. The table lists just under 150,000 clones, 89% of them singletons, with under 2% in the top ten. This material consisted of peripheral blood, taken 28 days after the second AZD1222 dose. The receptors come from an adult who received the AZD1222 COVID-19 vaccine.

The chain links TRBV3-1 (or the pseudogene TRBV3-2) to TRBJ1-5; no clear D. Germline V lookup: CDR1 LGHDT, CDR2 YNNKEL (reference sequence). The V end lost 4 bases, the J end lost 4 bases, and 11 bases lay between the germline ends. The length of the CDR3 is 14 residues. The CDR3 sequence is CASSPDMQNQPQHF. For the CDR3, the DNA is TGTGCCAGCAGCCCCGACATGCAAAATCAGCCCCAGCATTTT.

This clone occurred once. The genes are TRBV6-6 and TRBJ2-1; 12 nucleotides match TRBD2. After removal of 5 bases from V and 1 base from J, the junction contained 18 bases not matched to a gene. This CDR3 spans 21 amino acids. The germline V gene encodes CDR1 MNHNY and CDR2 SVGAGI (reference sequence). CDR3 nucleotides: TGTGCCAGCAGTCCGCATGTGGGACTAGCGGGTCCCACGCAATCCTACAATGAGCAGTTCTTC. This codes for CASSPHVGLAGPTQSYNEQFF.

This clone appeared a single time. CDR3 in DNA: TGCACCGTGCTATCCGGAAACACCATATATTTT. Residues: CTVLSGNTIYF. The rearrangement uses TRBV29-1 and TRBJ1-3; no firm D call. The CDR3 has 11 amino acids. Germline loops: CDR1 SQVTM, CDR2 ANQGSEA.

This clone was seen only once. The chain joins TRBV10-3 to TRBJ2-7; 13 nucleotides match TRBD2. Unmatched junction bases numbered 5, after V lost 4 bases and J lost 5 bases. Per the germline V gene, CDR1 is ENHRY and CDR2 is SYGVKD. The CDR3 contains 15 residues. CDR3 in amino acids: CAISGGLAGQHEQYF. In DNA form, the CDR3 reads TGTGCCATCAGTGGGGGACTAGCGGGACAACACGAGCAGTACTTC.

This chain connects TRBV6-5 to TRBJ1-3; unclear D gene. In germline, CDR1 is MNHEY, CDR2 SVGAGI. The CDR3 contains 14 residues. Trimming shortened V by 7 bases and J by 4 bases, and 14 bases separated the two germline ends. The CDR3 reads CASTLPDRGNTIYF. The CDR3 DNA is TGTGCCAGCACCTTACCCGACCGGGGAAACACCATATATTTT.

This chain joins TRBV2 and TRBJ1-4, with 7 bases lining up with TRBD1. Germline V gene sequence: CDR1 SNHLY, CDR2 FYNNEI. V shed 6 bases, J shed 8 bases, and the junction held 9 bases outside the gene matches. This CDR3 spans 14 amino acids. The DNA of the CDR3 is TGTGCCAGCAGCCGACAGGGAACAAGGGAAAAACTGTTTTTT. This sequence encodes CASSRQGTREKLFF.

This rearrangement joins TRBV7-2 to TRBJ2-3; D gene uncertain. Germline CDR1 SGHTA, CDR2 FQGNSA. Trimming removed 4 bases from V and 1 base from J, with 9 bases in between. The CDR3 contains 14 residues. The CDR3 sequence is CASSSSFRTDTQYF. CDR3 nucleotides: TGTGCCAGCAGCTCCTCATTCCGCACAGATACGCAGTATTTT.

The chain uses TRBV27 and TRBJ2-7; 11 bases match TRBD2. V lost 6 bases to trimming and J lost 3 bases; unmatched junction nucleotides: 7. The CDR3 is made up of 15 amino acids. Germline V CDR1 and CDR2: MNHEY, SMNVEV (reference sequence). The chain's CDR3 is CASRRLAGGGYEQYF. The CDR3 DNA reads TGTGCCAGCAGACGTTTAGCGGGGGGGGGCTACGAGCAGTACTTC.

The rearrangement links TRBV23-1 to TRBJ2-7; D may be TRBD2 (6 bases). TRBV23-1 is an open reading frame whose function is uncertain. The CDR3 has 15 residues. Trimming cost V 2 bases and J 7 bases, with 18 bases left between them. The CDR3 reads CASSQPDKQAGEQYF. The CDR3 nucleotides read TGCGCCAGCAGTCAACCGGACAAACAGGCGGGAGAGCAGTACTTC.

The chain links TRBV18 to TRBJ2-6, with D possibly TRBD2 on 6 matching bases. Germline V gene data show CDR1 as KGHSH and CDR2 as LQKENI. V lost 4 bases and J 0 bases, leaving 13 bases between the germline ends. The CDR3 has 17 residues. This CDR3 is CASSLEGIGSGANVLTF. CDR3 coding DNA: TGTGCCAGCTCACTGGAGGGGATCGGCTCTGGGGCCAACGTCCTGACTTTC.

The chain is built from TRBV6-5 and TRBJ2-7; no clear D. Trimming took off 0 bases at V and 6 bases at J, with 6 bases between the two ends. The CDR3 consists of 12 residues. Germline V gene lookup returns CDR1 MNHEY and CDR2 SVGAGI. Here the CDR3 DNA reads TGTGCCAGCAGTTACTCCGGTAGCGAGCAGTACTTC. Residues: CASSYSGSEQYF.

The rearrangement joins TRBV6-6 to TRBJ2-2; 8 bases fit TRBD2. The V gene's germline CDR1 is MNHNY and CDR2 SVGAGI (reference sequence). The CDR3 covers 15 residues. After removal of 8 bases from V and 8 bases from J, the junction contained 13 bases not matched to a gene. The CDR3 coding sequence is TGTGCCAGCGACCCCGGGGGGGGGCGCAGGGGGGAGCTGTTTTTT. Residues: CASDPGGGRRGELFF.

The chain recombines TRBV6-5 with TRBJ2-7; D possibly uses TRBD1 or TRBD2 (5 bases each). V dropped 6 bases and J dropped 5 bases, with 17 bases sitting between them. Germline CDR1 is MNHEY and CDR2 is SVGAGI. This CDR3 is built from 14 residues. CDR3 nucleotides: TGTGCCAGCAGGTGGACTGGGGACGAGGACGAGCAGTACTTC. Translated, it gives CASRWTGDEDEQYF.

As regards this clone: The sample has other DNA sequences that encode this CDR3 too. This chain joins TRBV6-5 and TRBJ1-3; 7 positions agree with TRBD1. This CDR3 region has 13 residues. CDR1 and CDR2 (germline): MNHEY, SVGAGI. The V gene end was trimmed by 6 bases and the J gene end by 1 base; junction bases not matched to a gene: 0. The CDR3 spells CASRTGSGNTIYF. CDR3 in DNA: TGTGCCAGCAGGACAGGGTCTGGAAACACCATATATTTT.

V gene TRBV28 combines with J gene TRBJ1-6; no reliable D call. This CDR3 region has 13 residues. The germline gives CDR1 MDHEN, CDR2 SYDVKM. V was shortened by 5 bases and J by 11 bases, with 13 bases between the two germline ends. CDR3 residues: CASSPRPGTPLHF. CDR3 nucleotide sequence: TGTGCCAGCAGTCCCCGCCCGGGTACACCCCTCCACTTT.

The chain joins TRBV4-2 to TRBJ2-3, with 7 bases fitting TRBD2. This CDR3 is 18 amino acids long. In germline, CDR1 is LGHNA, CDR2 YNFKEQ. V gave up 4 bases and J gave up 0 bases; unmatched junction bases: 13. The CDR3 protein is CASSPLGGPSGSTDTQYF. In DNA, the CDR3 is TGTGCCAGCAGCCCCCTAGGCGGACCTAGCGGAAGCACAGATACGCAGTATTTT.

V and J are TRBV6-8 and TRBJ2-1, with TRBD1 matching 8 bases. The J segment lost 3 bases and the V segment lost 7 bases, leaving 29 bases of the junction unmatched. Germline lookup yields CDR1 MNHGY and CDR2 SAAAGT. This CDR3 has 22 residues. Here the CDR3 DNA reads TGTGCCAGCATTTTTAGGCCCCAGGGGGCCCCCCGTAGGCTAGCGAACTACAATGAGCAGTTCTTC. Translating gives CASIFRPQGAPRRLANYNEQFF.

This clone was counted once. This chain links TRBV11-3 with TRBJ1-2; maybe TRBD1 (6 bases). Looked up from germline, CDR1 is SGHNT and CDR2 is YENEEA. V was trimmed by 5 bases and J by 1 base, leaving 17 bases between them. The CDR3 is 16 residues long. The CDR3 protein is CASSPGGGANNYGYTF. Written as DNA, the CDR3 is TGTGCCAGCAGCCCAGGCGGGGGCGCAAATAACTATGGCTACACCTTC.

This clone was seen only once. V and J are TRBV28 and TRBJ1-1; a possible D gene is TRBD1 (6 bases). The CDR3 runs to 16 residues. Trimming removed 8 bases from V and 4 bases from J, with 23 bases in between. Germline V gives CDR1 MDHEN, CDR2 SYDVKM. For the CDR3, the DNA is TGTGCCAGCTTCCCTGGAGGGGGGGCAGGTAGCACTGAAGCTTTCTTT. Its protein is CASFPGGGAGSTEAFF.

This chain joins TRBV24-1 and TRBJ1-2; no reliable D call. The V gene's germline CDR1 is KGHDR and CDR2 SFDVKD. The CDR3 spans 14 residues. V was clipped by 1 base and J by 6 bases, with 11 bases between them. The CDR3 spells CATSDFGRSNGYTF. The CDR3, as DNA: TGTGCCACCAGTGATTTCGGCAGATCGAATGGCTACACCTTC.

V and J are TRBV7-9 and TRBJ1-2; D possibly corresponds to TRBD1 (5 bases). V shed 1 base and J shed 8 bases, with 11 bases lying between them. This CDR3 is built from 13 residues. Germline CDR1 is SEHNR and CDR2 is FQNEAQ (reference sequence). This CDR3 reads CASSLGGLTGYTF. CDR3 DNA sequence: TGTGCCAGCAGCTTAGGGGGCCTTACCGGCTACACCTTC.

This rearrangement joins TRBV19 to TRBJ1-2, with D possibly being TRBD1 (5 bases). The CDR3 totals 15 residues. Trimming stripped 3 bases from V and 7 bases from J, with 18 bases between. CDR1 is LNHDA and CDR2 is SQIVND in the germline V gene (reference sequence). The CDR3 coding sequence is TGTGCCAGTAGTATCCGAGGGGAAATGGTTTTTGGCTACACCTTC. This codes for CASSIRGEMVFGYTF.

For the CDR3, the DNA is TGTGCCTGGATCAGGACTCCAGGGGCCAACTATGGCTACACCTTC. Amino acids: CAWIRTPGANYGYTF. This chain links TRBV30 with TRBJ1-2, with D perhaps TRBD1 (6 bases). Trimming took off 4 bases at V and 2 bases at J, with 17 bases between the two ends. The CDR3 runs to 15 residues. Looked up from germline, CDR1 is GTSNPN and CDR2 is SVGIG (reference sequence).

The chain recombines TRBV6-5 with TRBJ1-2; D unclear. The germline V gene has CDR1 MNHEY and CDR2 SVGAGI. Trimming removed 8 bases at V and 4 bases at J, with 17 bases between. The CDR3 runs 14 residues. The CDR3, as DNA: TGTGCCAGCCCGTCGGACGACTTCTTCTATGGCTACACCTTC. It specifies CASPSDDFFYGYTF.

The chain combines TRBV30 with TRBJ2-7; 8 bases map to TRBD1. The CDR3 extends over 15 amino acids. Germline CDR1 GTSNPN, CDR2 SVGIG (reference sequence). Trimming cost V 4 bases and J 7 bases; bases outside gene matches: 15. The CDR3 protein is CAWTHFRGRSGEQYF. In DNA form, the CDR3 reads TGTGCCTGGACCCACTTCAGGGGGCGGAGTGGTGAGCAGTACTTC.

This chain connects TRBV3-1 (or the pseudogene TRBV3-2) to TRBJ2-5; weak D call: TRBD2 (5 bases). The CDR3 consists of 13 residues. CDR1 and CDR2 from the germline V gene are LGHDT and YNNKEL (reference sequence). The germline V and J ends were trimmed by 4 bases and 2 bases, with 8 bases remaining between them. The CDR3 is CASSPTMQETQYF. CDR3 DNA: TGTGCCAGCAGCCCGACTATGCAAGAGACCCAGTACTTC.

The chain carries TRBV19 and TRBJ2-7; no definite D call. V lost 5 bases to trimming and J lost 0 bases, with 11 bases between them. Looked up from germline, CDR1 is LNHDA and CDR2 is SQIVND (reference sequence). The CDR3 is 14 amino acids. The DNA for the CDR3 is TGTGCCAGTAGTCCTTACACGAGCTCCTACGAGCAGTACTTC. Encoded protein: CASSPYTSSYEQYF.